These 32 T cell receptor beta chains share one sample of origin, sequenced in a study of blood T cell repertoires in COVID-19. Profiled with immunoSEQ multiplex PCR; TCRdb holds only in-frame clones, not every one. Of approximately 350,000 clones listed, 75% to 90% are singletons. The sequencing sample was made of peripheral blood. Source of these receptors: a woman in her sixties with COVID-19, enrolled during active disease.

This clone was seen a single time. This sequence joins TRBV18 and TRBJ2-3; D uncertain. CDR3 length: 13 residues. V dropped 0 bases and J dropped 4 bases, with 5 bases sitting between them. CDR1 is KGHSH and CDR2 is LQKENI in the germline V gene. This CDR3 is CASSPPAADTQYF. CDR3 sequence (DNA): TGTGCCAGCTCACCACCGGCAGCAGATACGCAGTATTTT.

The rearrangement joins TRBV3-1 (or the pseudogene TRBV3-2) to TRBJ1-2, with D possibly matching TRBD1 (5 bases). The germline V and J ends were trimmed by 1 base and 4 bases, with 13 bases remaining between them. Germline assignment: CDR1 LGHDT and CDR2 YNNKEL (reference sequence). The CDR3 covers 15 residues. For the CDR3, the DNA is TGTGCCAGCAGCCAAGGGGGCAGCTACTTCTATGGCTACACCTTC. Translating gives CASSQGGSYFYGYTF.

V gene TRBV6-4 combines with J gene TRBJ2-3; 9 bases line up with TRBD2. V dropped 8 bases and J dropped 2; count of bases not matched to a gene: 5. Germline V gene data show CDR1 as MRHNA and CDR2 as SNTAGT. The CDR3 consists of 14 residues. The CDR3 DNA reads TGTGCCAGCGCGCAGCGGGGGGACACAGATACGCAGTATTTT. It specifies CASAQRGDTDTQYF.

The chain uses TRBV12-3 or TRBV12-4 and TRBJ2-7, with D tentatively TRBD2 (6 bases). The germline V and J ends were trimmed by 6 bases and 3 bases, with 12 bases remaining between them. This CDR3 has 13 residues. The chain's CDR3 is CASRPRDFYEQYF. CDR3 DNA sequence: TGTGCCAGCAGACCCCGGGACTTCTACGAGCAGTACTTC.

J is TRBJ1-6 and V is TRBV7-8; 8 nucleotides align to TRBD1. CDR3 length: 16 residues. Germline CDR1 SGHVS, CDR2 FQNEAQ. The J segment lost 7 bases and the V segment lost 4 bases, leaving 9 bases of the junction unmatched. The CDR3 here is CASSSDVRGPNSPLHF. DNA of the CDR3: TGTGCCAGCAGCTCCGACGTCAGGGGGCCAAATTCACCCCTCCACTTT.

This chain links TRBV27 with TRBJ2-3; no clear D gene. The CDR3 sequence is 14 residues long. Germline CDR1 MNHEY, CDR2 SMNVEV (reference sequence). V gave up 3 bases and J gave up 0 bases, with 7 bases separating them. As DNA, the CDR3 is TGTGCCAGCAGTTTCTACCTTAGCACAGATACGCAGTATTTT. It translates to CASSFYLSTDTQYF.

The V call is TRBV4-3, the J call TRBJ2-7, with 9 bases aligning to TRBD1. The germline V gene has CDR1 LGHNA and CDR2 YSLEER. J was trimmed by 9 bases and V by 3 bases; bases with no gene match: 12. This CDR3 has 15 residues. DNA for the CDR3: TGCGCCAGCAGCCAGTCTACAGGGGGCGAAGTAGGGCAGTACTTC. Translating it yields CASSQSTGGEVGQYF.

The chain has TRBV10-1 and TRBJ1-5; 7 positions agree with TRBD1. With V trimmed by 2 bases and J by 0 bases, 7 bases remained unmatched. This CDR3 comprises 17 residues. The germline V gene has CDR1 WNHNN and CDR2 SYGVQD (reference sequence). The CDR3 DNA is TGCGCCAGCAGTGAGATTAAGGGGACAGATAGCAATCAGCCCCAGCATTTT. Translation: CASSEIKGTDSNQPQHF.

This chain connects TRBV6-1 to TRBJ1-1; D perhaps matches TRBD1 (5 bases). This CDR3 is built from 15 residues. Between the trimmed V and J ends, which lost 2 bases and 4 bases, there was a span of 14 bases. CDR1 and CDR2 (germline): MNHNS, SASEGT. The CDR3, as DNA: TGTGCCAGCAGTGAAAGGCAGGGTAGGAGCACTGAAGCTTTCTTT. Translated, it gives CASSERQGRSTEAFF.

CDR3: CASSPRRSVAGEQYF. The CDR3 DNA follows: TGTGCCAGCAGCCCCCGGCGGTCAGTAGCGGGAGAGCAGTACTTC. This chain connects TRBV5-4 to TRBJ2-7, with 8 bases fitting TRBD2. CDR3 length: 15 residues. Unmatched junction bases numbered 13, after V lost 4 bases and J lost 7 bases. Germline assignment: CDR1 SGHNT and CDR2 YYREEE (reference sequence).

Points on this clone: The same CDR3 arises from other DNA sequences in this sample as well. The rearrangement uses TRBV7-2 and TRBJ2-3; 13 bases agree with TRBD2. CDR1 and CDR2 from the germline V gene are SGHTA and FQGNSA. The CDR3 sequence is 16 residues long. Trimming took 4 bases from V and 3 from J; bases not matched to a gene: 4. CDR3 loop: CASSSVLAGGTDTQYF. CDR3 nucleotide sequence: TGTGCCAGCAGCTCCGTACTAGCGGGGGGGACAGATACGCAGTATTTT. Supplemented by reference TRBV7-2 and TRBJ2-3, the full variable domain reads GAGVSQSPSNKVTEKGKDVELRCDPISGHTALYWYRQSLGQGLEFLIYFQGNSAPDKSGLPSDRFSAERTGGSVSTLTIQRTQQEDSAVYLCASSSVLAGGTDTQYFGPGTRLTVL.

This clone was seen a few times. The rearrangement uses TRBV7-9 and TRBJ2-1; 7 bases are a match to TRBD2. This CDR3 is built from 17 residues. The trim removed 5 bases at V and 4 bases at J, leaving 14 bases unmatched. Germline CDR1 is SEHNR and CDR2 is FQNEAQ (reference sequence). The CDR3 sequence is CASSGSWASGSYNEQFF. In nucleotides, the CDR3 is TGTGCCAGCAGCGGAAGCTGGGCTAGCGGTTCGTACAATGAGCAGTTCTTC.

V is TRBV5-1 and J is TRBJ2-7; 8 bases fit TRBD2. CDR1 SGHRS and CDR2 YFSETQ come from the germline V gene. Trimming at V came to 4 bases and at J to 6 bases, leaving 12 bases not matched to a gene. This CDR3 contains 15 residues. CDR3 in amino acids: CASSPEPGGGLEQYF. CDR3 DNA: TGCGCCAGCAGCCCGGAACCCGGGGGGGGCCTCGAGCAGTACTTC.

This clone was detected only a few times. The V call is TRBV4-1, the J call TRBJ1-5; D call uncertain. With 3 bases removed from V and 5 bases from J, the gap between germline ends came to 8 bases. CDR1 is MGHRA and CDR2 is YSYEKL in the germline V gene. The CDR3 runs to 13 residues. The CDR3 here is CASSHIVDQPQHF. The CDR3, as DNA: TGCGCCAGCAGCCACATTGTAGATCAGCCCCAGCATTTT.

CDR3 residues: CASKSRLGIGYGYTF. The DNA of the CDR3 is TGTGCCAGCAAATCGAGACTAGGGATTGGCTATGGCTACACCTTC. The chain combines TRBV6-5 with TRBJ1-2, with D unresolved. Trimming took off 7 bases at V and 4 bases at J, with 19 bases between the two ends. CDR1 MNHEY and CDR2 SVGAGI come from the germline V gene. The CDR3 is 15 residues long.

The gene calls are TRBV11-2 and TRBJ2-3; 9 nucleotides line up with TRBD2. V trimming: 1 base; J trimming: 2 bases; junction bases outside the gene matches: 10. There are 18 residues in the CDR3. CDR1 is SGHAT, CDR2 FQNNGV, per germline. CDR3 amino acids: CASSLGSVAGAITDTQYF. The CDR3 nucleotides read TGTGCCAGCAGCTTAGGGTCAGTAGCGGGGGCTATCACAGATACGCAGTATTTT.

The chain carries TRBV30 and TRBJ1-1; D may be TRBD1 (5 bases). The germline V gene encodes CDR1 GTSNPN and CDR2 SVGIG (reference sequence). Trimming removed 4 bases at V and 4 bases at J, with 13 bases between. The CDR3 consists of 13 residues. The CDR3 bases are TGTGCCTGGACCCCTGGGGGGATCACTGAAGCTTTCTTT. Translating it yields CAWTPGGITEAFF.

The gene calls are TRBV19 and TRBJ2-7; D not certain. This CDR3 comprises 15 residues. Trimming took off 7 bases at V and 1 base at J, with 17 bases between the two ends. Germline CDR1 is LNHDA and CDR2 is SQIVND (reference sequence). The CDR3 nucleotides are TGTGCCAGTAAGCTACGACATCACCTATCCTACGAGCAGTACTTC. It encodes CASKLRHHLSYEQYF.

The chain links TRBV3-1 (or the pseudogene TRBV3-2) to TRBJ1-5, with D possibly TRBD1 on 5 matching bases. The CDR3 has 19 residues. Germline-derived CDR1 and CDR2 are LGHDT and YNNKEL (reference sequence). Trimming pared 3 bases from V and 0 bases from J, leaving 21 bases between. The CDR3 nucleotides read TGTGCCAGCAGCCACGGTCGGGGGTCCCCATCCCATAGCAATCAGCCCCAGCATTTT. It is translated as CASSHGRGSPSHSNQPQHF.

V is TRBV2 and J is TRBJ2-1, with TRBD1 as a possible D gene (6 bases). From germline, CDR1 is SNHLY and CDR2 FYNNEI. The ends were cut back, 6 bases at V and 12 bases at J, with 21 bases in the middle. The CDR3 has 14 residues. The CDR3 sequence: CASRPGRTQGGQFF. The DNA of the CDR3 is TGTGCCAGCAGACCGGGACGCACCCAAGGGGGGCAGTTCTTC.

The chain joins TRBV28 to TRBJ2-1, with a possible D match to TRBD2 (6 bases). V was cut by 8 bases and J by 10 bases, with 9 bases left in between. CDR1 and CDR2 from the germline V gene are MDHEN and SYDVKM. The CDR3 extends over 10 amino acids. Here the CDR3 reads CASGGREQFF. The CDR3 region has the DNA TGTGCCAGCGGGGGGAGGGAGCAGTTCTTC.

The CDR3 protein is CASSQPSRTGRQETQYF. The CDR3 nucleotides are TGCGCCAGCAGCCAACCATCTAGGACAGGAAGACAAGAGACCCAGTACTTC. V usage is TRBV4-1 and J usage is TRBJ2-5; the match to TRBD1 covers 7 bases. CDR3 length: 17 residues. CDR1 MGHRA and CDR2 YSYEKL come from the germline V gene. V lost 2 bases to trimming and J lost 2 bases; unmatched junction nucleotides: 11.

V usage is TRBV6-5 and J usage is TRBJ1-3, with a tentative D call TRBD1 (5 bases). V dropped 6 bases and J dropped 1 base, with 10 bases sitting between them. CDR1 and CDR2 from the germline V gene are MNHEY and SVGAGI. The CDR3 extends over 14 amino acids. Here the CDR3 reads CASRHQGSGNTIYF. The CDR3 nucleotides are TGTGCCAGCAGGCACCAGGGTTCTGGAAACACCATATATTTT.

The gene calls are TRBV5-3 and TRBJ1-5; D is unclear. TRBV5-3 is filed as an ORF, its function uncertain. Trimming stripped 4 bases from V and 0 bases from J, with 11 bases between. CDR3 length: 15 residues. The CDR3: CARSPNLFSNQPQHF. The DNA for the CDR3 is TGTGCCAGAAGCCCCAACCTATTTAGCAATCAGCCCCAGCATTTT.

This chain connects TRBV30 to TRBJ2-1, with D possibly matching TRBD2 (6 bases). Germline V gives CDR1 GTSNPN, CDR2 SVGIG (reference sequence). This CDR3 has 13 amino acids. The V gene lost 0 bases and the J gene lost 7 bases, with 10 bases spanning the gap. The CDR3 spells CAWSVLGGNEQFF. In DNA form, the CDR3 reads TGTGCCTGGAGTGTACTCGGGGGTAATGAGCAGTTCTTC.

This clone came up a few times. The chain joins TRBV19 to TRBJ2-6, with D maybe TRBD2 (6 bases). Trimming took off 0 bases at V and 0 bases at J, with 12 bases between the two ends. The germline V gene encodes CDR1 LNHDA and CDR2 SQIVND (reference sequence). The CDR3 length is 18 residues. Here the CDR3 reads CASSIDGLGGSGANVLTF. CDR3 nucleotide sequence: TGTGCCAGTAGTATAGACGGGTTGGGGGGCTCTGGGGCCAACGTCCTGACTTTC.

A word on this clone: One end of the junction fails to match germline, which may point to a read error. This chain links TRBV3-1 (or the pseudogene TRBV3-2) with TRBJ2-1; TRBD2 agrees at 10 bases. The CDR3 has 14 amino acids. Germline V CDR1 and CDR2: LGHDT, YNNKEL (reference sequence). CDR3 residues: CARSGGGLLNEQFF. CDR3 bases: TGTGCCCGCAGCGGGGGGGGTTTATTAAATGAGCAGTTCTTC.

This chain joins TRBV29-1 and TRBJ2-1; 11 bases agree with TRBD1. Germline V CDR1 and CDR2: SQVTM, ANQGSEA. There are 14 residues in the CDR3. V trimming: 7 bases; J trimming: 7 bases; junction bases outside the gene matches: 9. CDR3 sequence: CSAVAGQGENEQFF. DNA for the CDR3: TGCAGCGCCGTGGCGGGACAGGGGGAAAATGAGCAGTTCTTC.

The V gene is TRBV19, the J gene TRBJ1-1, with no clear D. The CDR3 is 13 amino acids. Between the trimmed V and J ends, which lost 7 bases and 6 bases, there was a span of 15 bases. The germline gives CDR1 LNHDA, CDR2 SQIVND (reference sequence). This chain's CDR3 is CASNFDGLAEAFF. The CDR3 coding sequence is TGTGCCAGTAATTTTGATGGGCTGGCTGAAGCTTTCTTT.

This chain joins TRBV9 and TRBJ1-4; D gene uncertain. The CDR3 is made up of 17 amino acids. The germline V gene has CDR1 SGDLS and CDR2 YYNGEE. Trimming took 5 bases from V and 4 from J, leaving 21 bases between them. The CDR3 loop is CASRYEGLSLFNEKLFF. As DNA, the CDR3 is TGTGCCAGCAGATACGAGGGCCTCTCTCTATTTAATGAAAAACTGTTTTTT.

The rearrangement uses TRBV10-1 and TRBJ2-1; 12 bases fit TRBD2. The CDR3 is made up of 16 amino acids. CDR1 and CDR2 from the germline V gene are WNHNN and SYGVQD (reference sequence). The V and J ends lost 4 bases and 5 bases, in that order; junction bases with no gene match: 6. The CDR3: CASSGPLAGGNNEQFF. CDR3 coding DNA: TGCGCCAGCAGTGGGCCCCTAGCGGGGGGGAACAATGAGCAGTTCTTC.

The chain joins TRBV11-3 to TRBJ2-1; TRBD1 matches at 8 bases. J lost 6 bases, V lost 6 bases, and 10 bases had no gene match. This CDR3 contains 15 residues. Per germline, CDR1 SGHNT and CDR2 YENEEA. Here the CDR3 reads CASSPDRGPSNEQFF. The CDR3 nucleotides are TGTGCCAGCAGTCCCGACAGGGGCCCCTCCAATGAGCAGTTCTTC. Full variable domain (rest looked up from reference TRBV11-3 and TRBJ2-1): EAGVVQSPRYKIIEKKQPVAFWCNPISGHNTLYWYLQNLGQGPELLIRYENEEAVDDSQLPKDRFSAERLKGVDSTLKIQPAELGDSAVYLCASSPDRGPSNEQFFGPGTRLTVL.